A single sample gave rise to the 15 T cell receptor beta chains below, sequenced in a study of blood T cell repertoires in COVID-19. Produced via immunoSEQ multiplex PCR; TCRdb's table is partial and in-frame only. The sample has over 200,000 clones, about 90% seen once; the top ten hold approximately 2.5%. Material: peripheral blood. The receptors stem from a man aged 25 to 45 with COVID-19, enrolled during active disease.

A remark on this clone: Other DNA sequences of this sample code for an identical CDR3. This chain uses TRBV29-1 with TRBJ1-2, with 9 bases identical to TRBD1. The V segment lost 6 bases and the J segment 2 bases; nucleotides outside the gene matches: 4. This CDR3 is 13 amino acids long. Germline-derived CDR1 and CDR2 are SQVTM and ANQGSEA. The CDR3, as DNA: TGCAGCGTGAGCGGACAGGGGAACTATGGCTACACCTTC. Its protein product is CSVSGQGNYGYTF.

This sequence joins TRBV4-3 and TRBJ1-5; D gene uncertain. The CDR3 is 15 amino acids. Germline CDR1 reads LGHNA; CDR2 reads YSLEER. The germline V and J ends were trimmed by 0 bases and 2 bases, with 8 bases remaining between them. The CDR3 loop reads CASSQDRFGNQPQHF. The DNA for the CDR3 is TGCGCCAGCAGCCAAGACAGATTCGGCAATCAGCCCCAGCATTTT.

The gene calls are TRBV19 and TRBJ2-1; 12 positions agree with TRBD2. Trimming removed 5 bases from V and 4 bases from J; junction bases left unmatched: 6. The CDR3 contains 16 residues. Germline CDR1 and CDR2: LNHDA and SQIVND (reference sequence). CDR3 in amino acids: CASSARTSGAYNEQFF. CDR3 nucleotides: TGTGCCAGTAGTGCTCGGACTAGCGGGGCATACAATGAGCAGTTCTTC. The full variable domain, its missing parts supplied by reference TRBV19 and TRBJ2-1, is DGGITQSPKYLFRKEGQNVTLSCEQNLNHDAMYWYRQDPGQGLRLIYYSQIVNDFQKGDIAEGYSVSREKKESFPLTVTSAQKNPTAFYLCASSARTSGAYNEQFFGPGTRLTVL.

The V gene is TRBV7-8, the J gene TRBJ2-5; 8 bases are a match to TRBD2. Trimming cost V 5 bases and J 4 bases; bases outside gene matches: 9. Germline V gene lookup returns CDR1 SGHVS and CDR2 FQNEAQ. CDR3 length equals 15 residues. The CDR3: CASSITSGRGETQYF. In DNA form, the CDR3 reads TGTGCCAGCAGCATTACTAGCGGAAGAGGAGAGACCCAGTACTTC.

The genes are TRBV7-2 and TRBJ2-6, with a weak D call TRBD1 (6 bases). Germline CDR1 SGHTA, CDR2 FQGNSA. V shed 3 bases and J shed 1 base, with 10 bases lying between them. This CDR3 spans 16 amino acids. The CDR3 DNA follows: TGTGCCAGCAGCTTCACAGGGACGTCTGGGGCCAACGTCCTGACTTTC. This encodes CASSFTGTSGANVLTF.

The V call is TRBV5-1, the J call TRBJ1-2, with D tentatively TRBD1 (6 bases). The V gene lost 1 base and the J gene lost 0 bases, with 13 bases spanning the gap. Germline V gene lookup returns CDR1 SGHRS and CDR2 YFSETQ. This CDR3 region has 16 residues. The CDR3: CASSLQTGLANYGYTF. The CDR3 coding sequence is TGCGCCAGCAGCTTGCAGACAGGCCTAGCTAACTATGGCTACACCTTC.

Points on this clone: Other DNA sequences in this specimen translate into the identical CDR3. This rearrangement joins TRBV24-1 to TRBJ1-5; TRBD1 matches 9 bases. With 3 bases clipped from V and 5 bases from J, the junction kept 4 bases outside the gene matches. The V gene's germline CDR1 is KGHDR and CDR2 SFDVKD. The CDR3 loop spans 15 amino acids. CDR3 amino acids: CATSDPTGGDQPQHF. Written as DNA, the CDR3 is TGTGCCACCAGTGATCCTACAGGGGGCGATCAGCCCCAGCATTTT.

This clone was seen once. The chain joins TRBV6-6 to TRBJ1-6; no clear D. In germline, CDR1 is MNHNY, CDR2 SVGAGI (reference sequence). Deletions cut 6 bases from V and 7 bases from J, with 4 bases between. The CDR3 runs to 11 residues. The CDR3: CASSLNSPLHF. CDR3 bases: TGTGCCAGCAGCCTCAATTCACCCCTCCACTTT.

The rearrangement uses TRBV6-5 and TRBJ2-1; the match to TRBD2 covers 7 bases. Germline-derived CDR1 and CDR2 are MNHEY and SVGAGI. After removal of 1 base from V and 0 bases from J, the junction contained 0 bases not matched to a gene. The CDR3 is made up of 15 amino acids. CDR3 in amino acids: CASSYWGGSYNEQFF. DNA of the CDR3: TGTGCCAGCAGTTACTGGGGGGGCTCCTACAATGAGCAGTTCTTC.

The chain recombines TRBV5-6 with TRBJ1-2; D call uncertain. CDR3 size: 15 residues. Trimming cost V 1 base and J 1 base, with 11 bases left between them. The germline V gene has CDR1 SGHDT and CDR2 YYEEEE. This CDR3 is CASSLPGNNNYGYTF. The CDR3 region has the DNA TGTGCCAGCAGCTTGCCGGGGAATAATAACTATGGCTACACCTTC. The full variable domain, rest sourced from reference TRBV5-6 and TRBJ1-2, is DAGVTQSPTHLIKTRGQQVTLRCSPKSGHDTVSWYQQALGQGPQFIFQYYEEEERQRGNFPDRFSGHQFPNYSSELNVNALLLGDSALYLCASSLPGNNNYGYTFGSGTRLTVV.

This clone was found once. V gene TRBV28 combines with J gene TRBJ2-1; D is possibly TRBD2 (6 bases). Between the trimmed V and J ends, which lost 5 bases and 9 bases, there was a span of 20 bases. The CDR3 consists of 15 residues. Germline values: CDR1 MDHEN, CDR2 SYDVKM. The CDR3 coding sequence is TGTGCCAGCAGTCTTGAACGGCGGCTAGCGATTGAGCAGTTCTTC. Its translation is CASSLERRLAIEQFF.

This rearrangement joins TRBV20-1 to TRBJ1-2, with unresolved D. Trimming took 3 bases from V and 2 from J, leaving 10 bases between them. The CDR3 covers 13 residues. Germline CDR1 reads DFQATT; CDR2 reads SNEGSKA (reference sequence). CDR3 in amino acids: CSASVAGNYGYTF. DNA for the CDR3: TGCAGTGCTAGTGTCGCAGGAAACTATGGCTACACCTTC.

The V gene is TRBV5-6, the J gene TRBJ1-2; D unclear. Germline V gene lookup returns CDR1 SGHDT and CDR2 YYEEEE. The CDR3 sequence is 12 residues long. The V end lost 3 bases, the J end lost 9 bases, and 12 bases lay between the germline ends. CDR3 residues: CASSSDITSYTF. For the CDR3, the DNA is TGTGCCAGCAGCTCCGACATTACGAGCTACACCTTC.

CDR3 residues: CASSLWGQGPYEQYF. DNA for the CDR3: TGTGCCAGCAGCTTATGGGGACAGGGGCCCTACGAGCAGTACTTC. The rearrangement uses TRBV11-1 and TRBJ2-7; 10 nucleotides align to TRBD1. The V gene's germline CDR1 is SGHAT and CDR2 FQDESV (reference sequence). With 2 bases clipped from V and 2 bases from J, the junction kept 3 bases outside the gene matches. The CDR3 extends over 15 amino acids. Drawing the rest from reference TRBV11-1 and TRBJ2-7, the complete variable domain is EAEVAQSPRYKITEKSQAVAFWCDPISGHATLYWYRQILGQGPELLVQFQDESVVDDSQLPKDRFSAERLKGVDSTLKIQPAELGDSAMYLCASSLWGQGPYEQYFGPGTRLTVT.

The rearrangement joins TRBV2 to TRBJ1-4, with a tentative D call TRBD1 (6 bases). Germline CDR1 is SNHLY and CDR2 is FYNNEI. The CDR3 has 13 residues. Between the trimmed V and J ends, which lost 3 bases and 8 bases, there was a span of 10 bases. CDR3 coding DNA: TGTGCCAGCAGTGACAGGGGCTTGGAAAAACTGTTTTTT. Encoded protein: CASSDRGLEKLFF.